This T cell receptor (beta chain) was recovered during a study of T cell responses to AZD1222 COVID-19 vaccine. With respect to this clone: Its cognate antigen is unknown.

Repertoires were generated with immunoSEQ multiplex PCR, while TCRdb's copy carries only in-frame clones and drops some. The table has some 69,000 clones, less than 90% seen once. Looked up from germline, CDR1 is SQVTM and CDR2 is ANQGSEA. Deletions cut 4 bases from V and 7 bases from J, with 4 bases between. The CDR3 contains 9 residues. Study conclusions and caveats: After two AZD1222 doses, spike-specific TCR breadth and depth rose versus day 0.

The chain is built from TRBV29-1 and TRBJ1-1; no firm D call. This clonotype was sampled from an adult who received the AZD1222 COVID-19 vaccine. Sequences were derived from peripheral blood, sampled 28 days after the second AZD1222 dose. CDR3 protein: CSVGREAFF. In DNA, the CDR3 is TGCAGCGTTGGGCGTGAAGCTTTCTTT.